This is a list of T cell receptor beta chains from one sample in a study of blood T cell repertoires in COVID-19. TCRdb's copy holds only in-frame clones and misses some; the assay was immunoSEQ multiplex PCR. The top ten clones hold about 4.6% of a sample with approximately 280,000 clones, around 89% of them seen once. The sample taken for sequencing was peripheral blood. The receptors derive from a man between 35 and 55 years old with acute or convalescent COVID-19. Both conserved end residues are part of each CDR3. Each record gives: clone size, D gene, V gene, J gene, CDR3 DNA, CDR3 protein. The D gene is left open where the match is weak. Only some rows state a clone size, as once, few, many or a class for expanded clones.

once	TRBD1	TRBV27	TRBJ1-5	TGTGCCAGCAGTTTAAATGGGCGACAGGGAGGAACTCAGCCCCAGCATTTT	CASSLNGRQGGTQPQHF
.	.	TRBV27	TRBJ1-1	TGTGCCAGCAGTTTATGGGCGGGAGGGGGCACTGAAGCTTTCTTT	CASSLWAGGGTEAFF
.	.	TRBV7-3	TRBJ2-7	TGTGCCAGCAGCCTCTCAGGCGGGGGCCCCTACGAGCAGTACTTC	CASSLSGGGPYEQYF
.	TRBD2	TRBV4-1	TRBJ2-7	TGCGCCAGCAGCCCAATCTTAAGCGGGGGGGCCGACGAGCAGTACTTC	CASSPILSGGADEQYF
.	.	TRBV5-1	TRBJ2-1	TGCGCCAGCAGCTTGGAGACAGGTAGCTACAATGAGCAGTTCTTC	CASSLETGSYNEQFF
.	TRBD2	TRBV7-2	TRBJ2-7	TGTGCCAGCAGCCTCGAATTGTGGCGGGGGGGCTACGAGCAGTACTTC	CASSLELWRGGYEQYF
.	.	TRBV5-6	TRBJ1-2	TGTGCCAGCAGCCTGACTGGCGCTGCTAACGATGGCTACACCTTC	CASSLTGAANDGYTF
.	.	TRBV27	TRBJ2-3	TGTGCCAGCAGTTTTCTACGGGGTACAGATACGCAGTATTTT	CASSFLRGTDTQYF
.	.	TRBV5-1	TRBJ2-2	TGCGCCAGCACCTCCAGGGGAGCGAACACCGGGGAGCTGTTTTTT	CASTSRGANTGELFF
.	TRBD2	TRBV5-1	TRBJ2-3	TGCGCCAGCAGCCGGCGGGAGGGGGGAACAGATACGCAGTATTTT	CASSRREGGTDTQYF
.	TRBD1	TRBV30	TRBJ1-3	TGTGCCTGGAGTATGCCCGGGACAGGGCGCCTCTCTGGAAACACCATATATTTT	CAWSMPGTGRLSGNTIYF
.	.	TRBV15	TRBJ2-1	TGTGCCACCAGCAGAGAATCCGGAGCCTACAATGAGCAGTTCTTC	CATSRESGAYNEQFF
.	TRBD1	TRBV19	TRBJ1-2	TGTGCCAGTAGTGGGGACAGCTATGGCTACACCTTC	CASSGDSYGYTF
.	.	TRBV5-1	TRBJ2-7	TGCGCCAGCAGCTTGGAAGGCGGAGGCGAGCAGTACTTC	CASSLEGGGEQYF
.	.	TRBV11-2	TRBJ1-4	TGTGCCAGCAGCTTCCGGGGCTTCGGGGGACGGGAAAAACTGTTTTTT	CASSFRGFGGREKLFF
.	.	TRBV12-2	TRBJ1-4	TGTGCAAGTCGCTCCCCTGGGGCCAGTTTTAATGAAAAACTGTTTTTT	CASRSPGASFNEKLFF
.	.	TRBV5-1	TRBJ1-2	TGCGCCAGCAGCCAGGGGACAACTTACTATGGCTACACCTTC	CASSQGTTYYGYTF
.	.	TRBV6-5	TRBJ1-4	TGTGCCAGCAGTTACTCGGCGGCAGAGGATGAAAAACTGTTTTTT	CASSYSAAEDEKLFF
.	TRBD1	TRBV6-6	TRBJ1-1	TGTGCCAGCAGTTCAACAGGGGCTGGTGAAGCTTTCTTT	CASSSTGAGEAFF
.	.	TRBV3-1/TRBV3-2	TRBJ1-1	TGTGCCAGCAGCCAGGCAGGGAGGGTGGCTTTCTTT	CASSQAGRVAFF
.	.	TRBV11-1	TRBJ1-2	TGTGCCAGCAGCCCCCGGGGGGGCTTTGTTGGCTACACCTTC	CASSPRGGFVGYTF
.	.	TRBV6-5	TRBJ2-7	TGTGCCAGCGAGAGGGCCCACTACGAGCAGTACTTC	CASERAHYEQYF
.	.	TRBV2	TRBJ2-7	TGTGCCAGCAGTGAGCAGGGGTCGGGCTACGAGCAGTACTTC	CASSEQGSGYEQYF
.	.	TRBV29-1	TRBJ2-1	TGCAGCGTCCTTTCCTCAGGGAGGGGGGGGTGGCAGTTCTTC	CSVLSSGRGGWQFF
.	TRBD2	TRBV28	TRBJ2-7	TGTGCCAGCAGTCTAGGGACGGGGGGCTCCTACGAGCAGTACTTC	CASSLGTGGSYEQYF
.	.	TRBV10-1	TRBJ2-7	TGCGCCAGCAGCGCCGGCCCCGCGGGCCTGGACTACGAGCAGTACTTC	CASSAGPAGLDYEQYF
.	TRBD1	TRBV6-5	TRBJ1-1	TGTGCCAGCACCAATCTACAGGGGATGAACACTGAAGCTTTCTTT	CASTNLQGMNTEAFF
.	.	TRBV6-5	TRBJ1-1	TGTGCCAGCAACTACAGGGTAGGCACTGAAGCTTTCTTT	CASNYRVGTEAFF
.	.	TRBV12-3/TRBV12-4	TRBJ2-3	TGTGCCAGCAGTTTCAGCGCAGATACGCAGTATTTT	CASSFSADTQYF
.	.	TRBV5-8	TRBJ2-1	TGTGCCAGCACCCCCAGGCCCCTTGTGTACAATGAGCAGTTCTTC	CASTPRPLVYNEQFF
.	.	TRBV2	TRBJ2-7	TGTGCCAGCAGCTCGGTGAGCTCCTACGAGCAGTACTTC	CASSSVSSYEQYF
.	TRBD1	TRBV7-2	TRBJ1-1	TGTGCCAGCAGCGCCCAGGGGGTGAACACTGAAGCTTTCTTT	CASSAQGVNTEAFF
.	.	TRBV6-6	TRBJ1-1	TGTGCCAGCAGTTCTCCTCGGTGGGGCCCGAACACTGAAGCTTTCTTT	CASSSPRWGPNTEAFF
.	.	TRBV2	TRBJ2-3	TGTGCCAGCAGTACTACAGATACGCAGTATTTT	CASSTTDTQYF
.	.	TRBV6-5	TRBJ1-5	TGTGCCAGCAGCCCCGGCCGGGGCGCGGGACAGCCCCAGCATTTT	CASSPGRGAGQPQHF
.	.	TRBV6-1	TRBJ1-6	TGTGCCAGCAGTGAAAAAGGCAGGCAATCACCCCTCCACTTT	CASSEKGRQSPLHF
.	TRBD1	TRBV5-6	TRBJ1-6	TGTGCCAGCAGCTTGGGAGGGACAGAAAATTCACCCCTCCACTTT	CASSLGGTENSPLHF
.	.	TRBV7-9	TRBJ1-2	TGTGCCAGCAGCTTGGGACTACGGGGCTACACCTTC	CASSLGLRGYTF
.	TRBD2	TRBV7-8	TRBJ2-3	TGTGCCAGCAGCACAACGGGACTAGCGGACACAGATACGCAGTATTTT	CASSTTGLADTDTQYF
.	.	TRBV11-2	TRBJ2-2	TGTGCCAGCAGCTTAGTTGGAGGCGGGGAGCTGTTTTTT	CASSLVGGGELFF
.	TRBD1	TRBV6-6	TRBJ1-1	TGTGCCAGCAGTTACCGGGACAGGGGGGACACTGAAGCTTTCTTT	CASSYRDRGDTEAFF
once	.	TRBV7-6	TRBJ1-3	TGTGCCAGCAGTTCCCGGGGTTTAGGTTCCTCTGGAAACACCATATATTTT	CASSSRGLGSSGNTIYF
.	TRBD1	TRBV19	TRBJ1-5	TGTGCCAGTAGTATTGGCAGGGGGCCTAGCAATCAGCCCCAGCATTTT	CASSIGRGPSNQPQHF
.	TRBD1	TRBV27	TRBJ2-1	TGTGCCAGCAGCAATAACAGGGGGATCGGGAATGAGCAGTTCTTC	CASSNNRGIGNEQFF
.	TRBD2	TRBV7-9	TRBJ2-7	TGTGCCAGCAGCTTAGTGCTAGCGGGGGGTGACGAGCAGTACTTC	CASSLVLAGGDEQYF
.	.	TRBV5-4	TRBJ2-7	TGTGCCAGCAGCTCCAACCCGACAGATCCCTACGAGCAGTACTTC	CASSSNPTDPYEQYF
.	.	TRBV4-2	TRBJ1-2	TGTGCCAGCAGCCTCGGGGGGAGTACTAACTATGGCTACACCTTC	CASSLGGSTNYGYTF
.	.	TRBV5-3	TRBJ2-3	TGTGCCAGAAGCCCAGCCGTCGGGAAAGGTACGCAGTATTTT	CARSPAVGKGTQYF
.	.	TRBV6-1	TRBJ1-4	TGTGCCAGCAGTGCCCTAGGTGGGGGGGCTAATGAAAAACTGTTTTTT	CASSALGGGANEKLFF
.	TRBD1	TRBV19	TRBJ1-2	TGTGCCAGTATAGGAGGACAGGACTATGGCTACACCTTC	CASIGGQDYGYTF
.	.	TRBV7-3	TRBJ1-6	TGTGCCAGCAGCCTCCGCTCTAGCTCCTATAATTCACCCCTCCACTTT	CASSLRSSSYNSPLHF
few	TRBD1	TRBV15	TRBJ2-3	TGTGCCACCCGCCCGACAGGGTTAACAGATACGCAGTATTTT	CATRPTGLTDTQYF
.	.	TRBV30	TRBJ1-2	TGTGCCTGGAGTGTGCGGGGGGGCCGGAGGGGCTACACCTTC	CAWSVRGGRRGYTF
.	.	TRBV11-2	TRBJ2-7	TGTGCCAGCAGCTTAGGGGGCGGCTACGAGCAGTACTTC	CASSLGGGYEQYF
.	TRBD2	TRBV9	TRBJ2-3	TGTGCCAGCAGCGTAGGGGCGGGGGGACTCACAGATACGCAGTATTTT	CASSVGAGGLTDTQYF
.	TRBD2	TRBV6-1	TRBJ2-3	TGTGCCAGCAGTGTAGCGGGGGCCTTCACAGATACGCAGTATTTT	CASSVAGAFTDTQYF
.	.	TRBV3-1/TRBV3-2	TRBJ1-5	TGTGCCAGCAGCCCCCAGGGTTGGTATCAGCCCCAGCATTTT	CASSPQGWYQPQHF
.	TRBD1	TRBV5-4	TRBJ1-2	TGTGCCAGCAGCCTAGGGACAGGGGCTCTCTATGGCTACACCTTC	CASSLGTGALYGYTF
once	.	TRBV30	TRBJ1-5	TGTGCCTGGAGTGTAAGCGGCAATCAGCCCCAGCATTTT	CAWSVSGNQPQHF
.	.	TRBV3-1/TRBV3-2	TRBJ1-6	TGTGCCAGCGGCACATATAATTCACCCCTCCACTTT	CASGTYNSPLHF